Below are 15 T cell receptor beta chains sequenced from a single sample in a study of T-cell memory formation after mild COVID-19. TCRdb ran MiXCR on the 5' RACE reads and lists one entry per CDR3 protein. The sample yields around 320,000 distinct CDR3 sequences, roughly an eighth seen once. Sequencing used PBMCs or a T cell subset sorted from them (not recorded which). These receptor sequences come from a young man who had mild COVID-19 (a few samples of this study predate the infection). Cell type and time point are not known.

This clonotype was detected only a few times. This chain joins TRBV6-6 and TRBJ1-4; D gene ambiguous. Trimming took 0 bases from V and 3 from J, leaving 11 bases between them. The CDR3 extends over 16 amino acids. Germline lookup yields CDR1 MNHNY and CDR2 SVGAGI (reference sequence). CDR3 protein: CASSYSLTLPNEKLFF. CDR3 sequence (DNA): TGTGCCAGCAGTTACTCCCTGACCCTGCCTAATGAAAAACTGTTTTTT.

This chain connects TRBV30 to TRBJ1-1, with 7 bases that match TRBD1. V shed 4 bases and J 3 bases; nucleotides not matched to a gene: 2. The germline CDR1 and CDR2 sequences are GTSNPN and SVGIG (reference sequence). The CDR3 is made up of 12 amino acids. The CDR3 DNA follows: TGTGCCTGGATCAGGGGGTACACTGAAGCTTTCTTT. It is translated as CAWIRGYTEAFF.

This clonotype was detected a few times. This sequence joins TRBV24-1 and TRBJ2-2, with D maybe TRBD2 (6 bases). Between the trimmed V and J ends, which lost 1 base and 6 bases, there was a span of 11 bases. The CDR3 totals 15 residues. Germline assignment: CDR1 KGHDR and CDR2 SFDVKD. CDR3 nucleotides: TGTGCCACCAGTGATTTCGAGGGGAGGCCCGGGGAGCTGTTTTTT. Amino acids: CATSDFEGRPGELFF.

The rearrangement joins TRBV7-6 to TRBJ2-3; D is tentatively TRBD1 or TRBD2 (7 bases each). Trimming removed 4 bases at V and 8 bases at J, with 22 bases between. This CDR3 has 16 amino acids. Germline loops: CDR1 SGHVS, CDR2 FNYEAQ. CDR3 sequence: CASSSQGEGASATQYF. In DNA, the CDR3 is TGTGCCAGCAGCTCACAAGGGGAGGGGGCGTCAGCTACGCAGTATTTT.

This rearrangement joins TRBV12-3 or TRBV12-4 to TRBJ2-1; 13 nucleotides match TRBD2. Trimming removed 5 bases from V and 12 bases from J; junction bases left unmatched: 7. The CDR3 has 14 amino acids. The CDR3 spells CASSRTSGGRGQFF. DNA of the CDR3: TGTGCCAGCAGTAGGACTAGCGGGGGTCGGGGGCAGTTCTTC.

This clonotype was counted between two and nine times. V and J are TRBV7-3 and TRBJ2-3; TRBD2 matches at 11 bases. Trimming at V came to 1 base and at J to 3 bases, leaving 3 bases not matched to a gene. The CDR3 is 16 amino acids. CDR1 SGHTA and CDR2 FQGTGA come from the germline V gene. As DNA, the CDR3 is TGTGCCAGCAGCTTAAGACTAGCGGGGTCTACAGATACGCAGTATTTT. It encodes CASSLRLAGSTDTQYF.

The chain uses TRBV5-8 and TRBJ2-2; TRBD1 aligns across 9 bases. The CDR3 loop spans 14 amino acids. Trimming took 3 bases from V and 6 from J; bases not matched to a gene: 3. CDR1 and CDR2 (germline): SGHTS, YDEGEE. DNA for the CDR3: TGTGCCAGCAGCTCGGGACAGGGCCCCGGGGAGCTGTTTTTT. Translation gives CASSSGQGPGELFF.

This clonotype was picked up a small number of times. The chain uses TRBV10-3 and TRBJ2-7; unclear D gene. CDR3 length: 13 amino acids. Trimming left V 4 bases short and J 9 bases short, with 16 bases between. The V gene's germline CDR1 is ENHRY and CDR2 SYGVKD. CDR3 loop: CAISAQPGFGQYF. The DNA of the CDR3 is TGTGCCATCAGTGCCCAACCCGGATTCGGGCAGTACTTC.

This clonotype was found a few times. In DNA, the CDR3 is TGTGCCAGCATCTCGGACAGGGGAAGGGACAATGAGCAGTTCTTC. This sequence encodes CASISDRGRDNEQFF. V usage is TRBV6-2 or TRBV6-3 and J usage is TRBJ2-1; 9 bases agree with TRBD1. Germline assignment: CDR1 MNHEY and CDR2 SVGEGT. Unmatched junction bases numbered 9, after V lost 7 bases and J lost 5 bases. The CDR3 is 15 amino acids.

The rearrangement links TRBV7-2 to TRBJ2-5, with 7 bases lining up with TRBD1. The CDR3 length is 16 residues. Germline V lookup: CDR1 SGHTA, CDR2 FQGNSA. J lost 2 bases, V lost 5 bases, and 11 bases had no gene match. The CDR3 sequence is CASSPPGQLFQETQYF. The CDR3 coding sequence is TGTGCCAGCAGCCCCCCGGGACAGCTATTTCAAGAGACCCAGTACTTC.

There are a few counts of this clonotype. This chain joins TRBV7-2 and TRBJ2-6; 9 nucleotides agree with TRBD1. V gave up 5 bases and J gave up 8 bases; unmatched junction bases: 13. This CDR3 comprises 17 residues. Germline V gene sequence: CDR1 SGHTA, CDR2 FQGNSA. In DNA, the CDR3 is TGTGCCAGCAGCAGACAGACAGGGGGTGGAACCACCAACGTCCTGACTTTC. It is translated as CASSRQTGGGTTNVLTF.

This chain joins TRBV25-1 and TRBJ2-7, with D unclear. The CDR3 is 13 amino acids. The germline V and J ends were trimmed by 5 bases and 3 bases, with 11 bases remaining between them. Germline CDR1 is MGHDK and CDR2 is SYGVNS. CDR3 DNA sequence: TGTGCCAGCAGTCCGACCCAGAACTACGAGCAGTACTTC. Translated, it gives CASSPTQNYEQYF.

This clonotype was detected only a few times. V gene TRBV12-3 or TRBV12-4 combines with J gene TRBJ2-2; maybe TRBD1 (6 bases). V shed 7 bases and J shed 5 bases, with 14 bases lying between them. CDR3 length: 14 amino acids. Here the CDR3 reads CASIRDTSTGELFF. DNA for the CDR3: TGTGCCAGCATAAGGGACACCTCAACCGGGGAGCTGTTTTTT.

This clonotype was picked up many times. The chain carries TRBV7-2 and TRBJ1-1; 9 nucleotides align to TRBD1. V dropped 1 base and J dropped 0; count of bases not matched to a gene: 6. Germline V gives CDR1 SGHTA, CDR2 FQGNSA. This CDR3 has 17 residues. The DNA of the CDR3 is TGTGCCAGCAGCTTAGTGGCTGGGACAGGGCTGAACACTGAAGCTTTCTTT. This sequence encodes CASSLVAGTGLNTEAFF. The full variable domain, in which reference TRBV7-2 and TRBJ1-1 provide the parts outside the CDR3, is GAGVSQSPSNKVTEKGKDVELRCDPISGHTALYWYRQSLGQGLEFLIYFQGNSAPDKSGLPSDRFSAERTGGSVSTLTIQRTQQEDSAVYLCASSLVAGTGLNTEAFFGQGTRLTVV.

There are many counts of this clonotype. The rearrangement links TRBV5-1 to TRBJ2-1; the D is unclear. The CDR3 consists of 15 residues. The germline gives CDR1 SGHRS, CDR2 YFSETQ. The V end was cut by 1 base, the J end by 0 bases, with 8 bases between. CDR3 in DNA: TGCGCCAGCAGCTTGAGGGCTAGCTCCTACAATGAGCAGTTCTTC. Translation gives CASSLRASSYNEQFF.